The 9 T cell receptor beta chains below come from one sample, sequenced in a study of neoadjuvant anti-PD-1 for oral cavity cancer. As to time point: after neoadjuvant nivolumab, at surgical resection. Generated by immunoSEQ multiplex PCR, the TCRdb table keeps only in-frame clones and is missing some. The sample shows more than 7,500 clones, around 60% of them seen only once. Sequences were derived from PBMCs, sampled after nivolumab (anti-PD-1) treatment. The receptors shown here come from a person between 35 and 79 years old with oral cavity squamous cell carcinoma.

The chain is built from TRBV10-2 and TRBJ1-5; 10 bases agree with TRBD1. CDR3 length: 14 amino acids. V gave up 4 bases and J gave up 6 bases; unmatched junction bases: 3. The V gene's germline CDR1 is WSHSY and CDR2 SAAADI. CDR3 DNA sequence: TGCGCCAGCAGTGGGGGGACAGGGGCTCAGCCCCAGCATTTT. Its protein product is CASSGGTGAQPQHF.

The chain uses TRBV2 and TRBJ1-5; D is uncertain. Trimming stripped 0 bases from V and 7 bases from J, with 7 bases between. Germline-derived CDR1 and CDR2 are SNHLY and FYNNEI. The CDR3 has 13 amino acids. CDR3 residues: CASSEARSQPQHF. CDR3 nucleotide sequence: TGTGCCAGCAGTGAAGCAAGATCCCAGCCCCAGCATTTT.

The chain employs TRBV27 and TRBJ2-5; tentative D call: TRBD1 (6 bases). The ends were cut back, 6 bases at V and 3 bases at J, with 17 bases in the middle. In germline, CDR1 is MNHEY, CDR2 SMNVEV (reference sequence). The CDR3 sequence is 15 residues long. CDR3 residues: CASSQTVAGEETQYF. The DNA of the CDR3 is TGTGCCAGCAGCCAGACTGTCGCAGGGGAAGAGACCCAGTACTTC.

The rearrangement joins TRBV9 to TRBJ2-2, with 9 positions matching TRBD1. Germline V gene sequence: CDR1 SGDLS, CDR2 YYNGEE. V was clipped by 0 bases and J by 5 bases; unmatched bases: 2. The CDR3 contains 15 residues. The CDR3 loop is CASSVETGGTGELFF. In DNA form, the CDR3 reads TGTGCCAGCAGCGTAGAGACAGGGGGGACCGGGGAGCTGTTTTTT. Full variable domain (missing parts from reference TRBV9 and TRBJ2-2): DSGVTQTPKHLITATGQRVTLRCSPRSGDLSVYWYQQSLDQGLQFLIQYYNGEERAKGNILERFSAQQFPDLHSELNLSSLELGDSALYFCASSVETGGTGELFFGEGSRLTVL.

This clone was seen more than once but under ten times. The chain has TRBV5-1 and TRBJ2-2; TRBD2 matches at 8 bases. Looked up from germline, CDR1 is SGHRS and CDR2 is YFSETQ. The ends lost 5 bases at V and 0 bases at J; junction bases unmatched: 0. The length of the CDR3 is 14 residues. The DNA of the CDR3 is TGCGCCAGCAGGACTAGCGCGAACACCGGGGAGCTGTTTTTT. It codes for CASRTSANTGELFF. Based on the CDR3 plus reference TRBV5-1 and TRBJ2-2, the full variable domain is KAGVTQTPRYLIKTRGQQVTLSCSPISGHRSVSWYQQTPGQGLQFLFEYFSETQRNKGNFPGRFSGRQFSNSRSEMNVSTLELGDSALYLCASRTSANTGELFFGEGSRLTVL.

V and J are TRBV6-5 and TRBJ1-3, with 7 bases identical to TRBD1. The CDR3 contains 15 residues. CDR1 and CDR2 (germline): MNHEY, SVGAGI. Trimming cost V 6 bases and J 0 bases; bases outside gene matches: 5. The CDR3 bases are TGTGCCAGCAGAGAGGGGACAGCCTCTGGAAACACCATATATTTT. Residues: CASREGTASGNTIYF.

This chain connects TRBV6-4 to TRBJ1-2; D call uncertain. V gave up 6 bases and J gave up 8 bases, with 16 bases separating them. CDR1 is MRHNA, CDR2 SNTAGT, per germline. The CDR3 has 13 residues. In nucleotides, the CDR3 is TGTGCCAGCAGCCCCCGGTTCGGGGAGGGCTACACCTTC. It codes for CASSPRFGEGYTF.

The chain uses TRBV9 and TRBJ2-7; 7 bases line up with TRBD2. CDR1 and CDR2 (germline): SGDLS, YYNGEE. V gave up 0 bases and J gave up 3 bases; unmatched junction bases: 3. The CDR3 is made up of 14 amino acids. The CDR3: CASSVAPSGYEQYF. CDR3 coding DNA: TGTGCCAGCAGCGTAGCTCCTAGCGGCTACGAGCAGTACTTC.

The chain carries TRBV4-1 and TRBJ1-5; perhaps TRBD1 as D (6 bases). This CDR3 is built from 18 residues. V lost 4 bases, J lost 3 bases, and 22 bases lay in between. Germline assignment: CDR1 MGHRA and CDR2 YSYEKL. This CDR3 is CASSRSSGGGGYNQPQHF. CDR3 sequence (DNA): TGCGCCAGCAGCCGTTCCTCCGGAGGGGGAGGTTACAATCAGCCCCAGCATTTT.